The rows below give T cell receptor beta chains drawn from one sample of a study of cytomegalovirus exposure and HLA in healthy donors. The table came from immunoSEQ multiplex PCR; TCRdb's copy has only in-frame clones and leaves some out. The sample consists of roughly 200,000 clones, roughly 13% of them appearing once. The sequencing sample was made of PBMCs. The receptors were sampled from a man in his fifties or sixties in good health and CMV-seropositive. CDR3s include the opening cysteine and the closing phenylalanine or tryptophan. D genes are given only for firm matches. Clone size, where shown, is once, few, many, or a class for clones that have expanded.

j_call,d_call,clone_size,v_call,cdr3_aa,cdr3_nt
TRBJ2-7,.,.,TRBV27,CASSNLAFPYEQYF,TGTGCCAGCAGTAACCTAGCGTTCCCCTACGAGCAGTACTTC
TRBJ2-5,TRBD1,.,TRBV2,CARHARDRGEETQYF,TGTGCCCGTCATGCACGGGACAGGGGGGAGGAGACCCAGTACTTC
TRBJ1-1,.,.,TRBV4-1,CASSQYLDRMKMNTEAFF,TGCGCCAGCAGCCAATACCTTGACAGGATGAAAATGAACACTGAAGCTTTCTTT
TRBJ1-6,TRBD1,few,TRBV7-6,CASSPQTGLPLHF,TGTGCCAGCAGCCCCCAGACAGGGTTACCCCTCCACTTT
TRBJ1-3,.,.,TRBV30,CAWTPDSVPGNTIYF,TGTGCCTGGACCCCGGACAGCGTCCCTGGAAACACCATATATTTT
TRBJ1-1,TRBD1,few,TRBV5-6,CASSLRGRNTEAFF,TGTGCCAGCAGCTTAAGGGGGCGGAACACTGAAGCTTTCTTT
TRBJ2-5,TRBD2,.,TRBV5-1,CASSWIAGVQETQYF,TGCGCCAGCAGCTGGATAGCGGGGGTCCAAGAGACCCAGTACTTC
TRBJ2-1,TRBD1,.,TRBV27,CASTQTGLVGEQFF,TGTGCCAGCACCCAGACAGGGTTGGTTGGTGAGCAGTTCTTC
TRBJ1-5,TRBD1,.,TRBV6-1,CASNNRGGGQPQHF,TGTGCCAGCAATAACAGGGGAGGAGGTCAGCCCCAGCATTTT
TRBJ2-7,TRBD1,few,TRBV7-2,CASSPRGRTTGWGEQYF,TGTGCCAGCAGCCCCAGAGGTAGAACGACAGGGTGGGGCGAGCAGTACTTC
TRBJ2-2,TRBD2,.,TRBV10-3,CAISEATSGAGELFF,TGTGCCATCAGTGAGGCGACTAGCGGGGCCGGGGAGCTGTTTTTT
TRBJ1-3,.,.,TRBV19,CASTPLRGPGPGNTIYF,TGTGCCAGTACCCCTCTGCGAGGGCCAGGCCCTGGAAACACCATATATTTT
TRBJ2-7,TRBD2,.,TRBV7-2,CASSLVTSGGYFYYEQYF,TGTGCCAGCAGCTTGGTTACTAGCGGGGGGTATTTCTACTACGAGCAGTACTTC
TRBJ1-6,.,.,TRBV4-3,CASSQGGGNSPLHF,TGCGCCAGCAGCCAAGGAGGGGGTAATTCACCCCTCCACTTT
TRBJ1-5,TRBD1,few,TRBV7-6,CASSSRTGRNQPQHF,TGTGCCAGCAGCTCCAGGACAGGAAGAAATCAGCCCCAGCATTTT
TRBJ1-1,.,.,TRBV5-6,CASSLAKPGAANPLVGAFF,TGTGCCAGCAGCTTGGCGAAACCAGGGGCCGCCAACCCCCTAGTGGGAGCTTTCTTT
TRBJ2-3,.,many,TRBV4-2,CASSYLTDTQYF,TGTGCCAGCAGCTATCTCACAGATACGCAGTATTTT
TRBJ1-1,.,.,TRBV21-1,CASRTPLVDRGPMNTEAFF,TGTGCCAGTCGGACCCCCCTAGTTGACAGGGGCCCGATGAACACTGAAGCTTTCTTT
TRBJ2-2,.,.,TRBV25-1,CASSTTGTRTGELFF,TGTGCCAGCAGTACAACCGGGACACGAACCGGGGAGCTGTTTTTT
TRBJ2-7,.,few,TRBV30,CAWREDYEQYF,TGTGCCTGGAGAGAGGACTACGAGCAGTACTTC
TRBJ1-4,TRBD1,few,TRBV2,CATSQGGRKEKLFF,TGTGCCACTTCACAGGGGGGGAGGAAAGAAAAACTGTTTTTT
TRBJ2-7,.,few,TRBV5-6,CASSLDRRYEQYF,TGTGCCAGCAGCTTAGACAGACGATACGAGCAGTACTTC
TRBJ2-7,TRBD1,.,TRBV18,CASSPETGDYEQYF,TGTGCCAGCTCACCAGAGACAGGGGATTACGAGCAGTACTTC
TRBJ2-2,TRBD1,few,TRBV9,CASSARDRVLGELFF,TGTGCCAGCAGCGCGCGGGACAGGGTTTTAGGGGAGCTGTTTTTT
TRBJ2-5,.,.,TRBV10-3,CAISELQTQETQYF,TGTGCCATCAGTGAGTTACAGACCCAAGAGACCCAGTACTTC